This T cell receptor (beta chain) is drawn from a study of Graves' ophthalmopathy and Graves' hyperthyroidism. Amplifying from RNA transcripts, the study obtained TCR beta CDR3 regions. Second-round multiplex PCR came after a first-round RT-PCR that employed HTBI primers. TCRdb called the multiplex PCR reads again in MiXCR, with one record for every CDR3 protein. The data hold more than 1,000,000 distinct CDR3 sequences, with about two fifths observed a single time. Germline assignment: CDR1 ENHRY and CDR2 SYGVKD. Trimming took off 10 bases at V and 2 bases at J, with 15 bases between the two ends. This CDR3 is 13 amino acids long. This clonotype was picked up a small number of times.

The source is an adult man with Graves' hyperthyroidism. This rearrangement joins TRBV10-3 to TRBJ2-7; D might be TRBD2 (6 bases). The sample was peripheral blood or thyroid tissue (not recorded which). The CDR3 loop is CASRRDGTYEQYF. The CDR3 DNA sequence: TGTGCCAGCAGGCGGGACGGGACCTACGAGCAGTACTTC.